The subject of this entry is one TCR beta chain. These data are taken from a study of shared T cell receptors in the human thymus. The germline V and J ends were trimmed by 1 base and 5 bases, with 11 bases remaining between them. From germline, CDR1 is LGHNA and CDR2 YSLEER. The CDR3 is 14 residues long. Sequenced by immunoSEQ multiplex PCR; TCRdb stores in-frame clones only, minus some. Among some 400,000 clones listed, 85% to 95% were seen once. Material: thymocytes. The TCR comes from a human donor. This chain joins TRBV4-3 and TRBJ2-5; no clear D gene. The CDR3 nucleotides read TGCGCCAGCAGCCAAGGCTATCCTGGGGAGACCCAGTACTTC. As protein: CASSQGYPGETQYF.